The clone carrying this T cell receptor beta chain was seen only a few times. The sample comes from a study of long-term antiretroviral therapy in people with HIV. Researchers ran immunoSEQ v3.0 at survey level. It was roughly 35,000-50,000 T-cell genomes per sample that sequencing targeted. Sequencing used immunoSEQ multiplex PCR; TCRdb keeps in-frame clones, though not all of them. The table has 15,000 to 20,000 clones, 78% seen once. The germline V gene has CDR1 KGHSH and CDR2 LQKENI. The CDR3 totals 16 residues. V lost 0 bases and J 1 base, leaving 12 bases between the germline ends. Here the sequenced sample was unsorted PBMCs, taken 0.3 years after starting antiretroviral therapy. V is TRBV18 and J is TRBJ1-2; D gene unclear. This receptor was identified in a woman in her fifties or sixties with HIV. The CDR3 region is CASSPPLGTLNYGYTF. In DNA, the CDR3 is TGTGCCAGCTCACCACCGCTTGGAACCCTTAACTATGGCTACACCTTC.